This is a list of T cell receptor beta chains from one sample in a study of blood T cell repertoires in COVID-19. This table comes from immunoSEQ multiplex PCR, and its TCRdb copy is limited to in-frame clones, with some not included. The profile covers around 140,000 clones, with about 90% appearing a single time and over 9% taken by the ten largest. The sample comprised PBMCs or T cells enriched from blood (not recorded which). These receptors all stem from a man aged 55 to 70 who had recovered from COVID-19. Each CDR3 is given with its conserved first and last residue. Each record gives: clone size, V gene, CDR3 protein. Clone size is stated in some rows and not others, as once, few, many or a class when expanded.

NA | TRBV7-2 | CASSLAYLYEQYF
NA | TRBV29-1 | CSAPLSGRRSEQFF
NA | TRBV5-5 | CASSKGQVSSMDQPQHF
once | TRBV5-1 | CASSLGQGGGPLHF
NA | TRBV28 | CASSTEQGNTGELFF
once | TRBV6-2/TRBV6-3 | CASSYSVRSSTDTQYF
NA | TRBV7-9 | CASSLIGFSGYTF
NA | TRBV28 | CASSLLNQPQHF
NA | TRBV29-1 | CSVGTGTDTQYF
NA | TRBV27 | CASRDLMGQKAKNIQYF
NA | TRBV5-1 | CASSFSNEKLFF
NA | TRBV3-1/TRBV3-2 | CASSSTPRGTNSPLHF
NA | TRBV5-1 | CASSLVLPGPSELFF
NA | TRBV24-1 | CATSRTGGTDTQYF
NA | TRBV30 | CAWSVDAGAEAFF
NA | TRBV9 | CASSLQGVNYGYTF
NA | TRBV6-5 | CAAGGNTGELFF
NA | TRBV30 | CAWSSGRGNTIYF
NA | TRBV9 | CASSMGANSPLHF
NA | TRBV5-4 | CASSTGQGNYGYTF
NA | TRBV18 | CASSPYNSMNTEAFF
NA | TRBV5-6 | CASNPGQGLIYGYTF
NA | TRBV7-6 | CASSLGDNTDTQYF
NA | TRBV10-1 | CASSESAEINEQFF
NA | TRBV5-1 | CASSVQGITGELFF
NA | TRBV7-6 | CASSAHPGQGADQPQHF
NA | TRBV6-5 | CASTPGINFGYTF